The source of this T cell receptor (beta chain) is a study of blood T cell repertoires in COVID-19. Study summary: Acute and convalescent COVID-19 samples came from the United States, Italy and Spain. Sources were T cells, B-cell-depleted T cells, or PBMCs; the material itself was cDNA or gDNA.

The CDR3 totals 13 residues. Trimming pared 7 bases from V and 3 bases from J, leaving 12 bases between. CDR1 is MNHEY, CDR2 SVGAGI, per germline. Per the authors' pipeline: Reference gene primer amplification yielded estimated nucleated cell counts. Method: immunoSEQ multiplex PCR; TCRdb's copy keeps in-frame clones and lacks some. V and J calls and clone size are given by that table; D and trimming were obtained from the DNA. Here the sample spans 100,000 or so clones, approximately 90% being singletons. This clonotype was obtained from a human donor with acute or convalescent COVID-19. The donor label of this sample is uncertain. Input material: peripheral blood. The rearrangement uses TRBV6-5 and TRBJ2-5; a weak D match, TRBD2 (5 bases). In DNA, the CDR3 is TGTGCCAGCAAACTAGTTTACGAAGAGACCCAGTACTTC. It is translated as CASKLVYEETQYF.